These 7 T cell receptor beta chains came from one sample sequenced in a study of blood T cell repertoires in COVID-19. Using immunoSEQ multiplex PCR, the repertoire was profiled, and TCRdb retains in-frame clones only, with some absent. The repertoire holds 250,000 to 300,000 clones, with 89% as singletons. Input material: PBMCs or T cells enriched from blood (not recorded which). Receptors were obtained from a woman aged 55-69 years who had recovered from COVID-19.

The chain is built from TRBV27 and TRBJ2-3; D may be TRBD1 (5 bases). Trimming stripped 3 bases from V and 0 bases from J, with 13 bases between. The CDR3 has 16 residues. The V gene's germline CDR1 is MNHEY and CDR2 SMNVEV (reference sequence). CDR3: CASSLVSGSSTDTQYF. CDR3 coding DNA: TGTGCCAGCAGTTTGGTGTCAGGGTCGAGCACAGATACGCAGTATTTT.

The genes are TRBV10-3 and TRBJ1-2; TRBD1 agrees at 7 bases. Trimming cost V 6 bases and J 1 base; bases outside gene matches: 8. The CDR3 sequence is 15 residues long. Germline V CDR1 and CDR2: ENHRY, SYGVKD. The CDR3 loop reads CAIRIGTDLNYGYTF. The CDR3 region has the DNA TGTGCCATCAGAATAGGGACAGATCTTAACTATGGCTACACCTTC.

The chain links TRBV6-2 or TRBV6-3 to TRBJ1-5; D not resolved. V gave up 0 bases and J gave up 5 bases, with 11 bases separating them. Germline lookup yields CDR1 MNHEY and CDR2 SVGEGT. This CDR3 comprises 15 residues. CDR3 sequence (DNA): TGTGCCAGCAGTTACTCGAACATCCACGATCAGCCCCAGCATTTT. It specifies CASSYSNIHDQPQHF.

The chain joins TRBV28 to TRBJ1-1; 7 positions agree with TRBD1. This CDR3 has 13 amino acids. The V segment lost 7 bases and the J segment 3 bases; nucleotides outside the gene matches: 5. CDR1 is MDHEN and CDR2 is SYDVKM in the germline V gene. CDR3 amino acids: CASTLQGYTEAFF. Here the CDR3 DNA reads TGTGCCAGCACCTTACAGGGGTACACTGAAGCTTTCTTT.

CDR3 sequence: CASRIDLAVPGFF. Here the CDR3 DNA reads TGTGCCAGCAGGATAGATCTAGCGGTACCAGGGTTCTTC. The chain combines TRBV6-5 with TRBJ2-1; 7 bases are shared with TRBD2. In germline, CDR1 is MNHEY, CDR2 SVGAGI. Germline trimming cut 6 bases from V and 15 bases from J; bases unmatched to any gene: 14. The CDR3 loop spans 13 amino acids.

This clone appeared a few times. One end of the junction does not line up with germline, which may come from a read error. The V call is TRBV6-5, the J call TRBJ1-6; TRBD1 matches at 8 bases. The CDR3 spans 15 residues. Per germline, CDR1 MNHEY and CDR2 SVGAGI. DNA for the CDR3: TGTGCCAGCACTTACCGGACAGGGATGATCTCACCCCTCCACTTT. Translation gives CASTYRTGMISPLHF.

Only a few counts were recorded for this clone. V usage is TRBV5-4 and J usage is TRBJ2-2; 8 nucleotides match TRBD1. Germline V gene lookup returns CDR1 SGHNT and CDR2 YYREEE (reference sequence). Trimming cost V 2 bases and J 4 bases; bases outside gene matches: 1. The CDR3 totals 14 residues. The CDR3 loop is CASSFTGGTGELFF. DNA of the CDR3: TGTGCCAGCAGCTTTACAGGGGGCACCGGGGAGCTGTTTTTT.